Sequencing of this TCR beta chain was carried out in a study of cytomegalovirus exposure and HLA in healthy donors. Study-wide points: Some public TCRs appeared in many individuals, while most sequences were rare. In vitro experiments confirmed that three CMV-associated chains were specific for CMV antigens.

The CDR3 runs to 15 residues. Germline V gives CDR1 SGHAT, CDR2 FQNNGV. V was pared by 2 bases and J by 4 bases, with 12 bases between. Details on this clone: Its antigen remains unknown.

Repertoires were generated with immunoSEQ multiplex PCR, while TCRdb's copy carries only in-frame clones and drops some. The profile shows some 190,000 clones, roughly 86% of them singletons. The TCR originated in a man aged 25-45 years in good health and CMV-seropositive. Sequencing was carried out using PBMCs. The chain employs TRBV11-2 and TRBJ2-1, with a possible D match to TRBD1 (6 bases). The CDR3 loop is CASSLIPGQYNEQFF. CDR3 coding DNA: TGTGCCAGCAGCTTAATCCCGGGACAATACAATGAGCAGTTCTTC. The whole variable domain, filled in from reference TRBV11-2 and TRBJ2-1, reads EAGVAQSPRYKIIEKRQSVAFWCNPISGHATLYWYQQILGQGPKLLIQFQNNGVVDDSQLPKDRFSAERLKGVDSTLKIQPAKLEDSAVYLCASSLIPGQYNEQFFGPGTRLTVL.